This T cell receptor beta chain emerged from a study of beta chain features in type 1 diabetes. What was sequenced were expressed TCRB transcripts, since all of the isolated RNA had been reverse transcribed. The protocol was immunoSEQ multiplex PCR, while the TCRdb copy is restricted to in-frame clones and leaves out a portion. In the table there are about 410,000 clones, roughly 13% of which are singletons. Comments on this clone: Its antigen is currently unknown.

Findings and caveats of the study: In the patient group, naive, central memory and Treg TCRB repertoires seemed more alike than in the healthy donor group. For type 1 diabetes patients, VDJ junctions showed fewer insertions and more deletions.

From germline, CDR1 is SQVTM and CDR2 ANQGSEA. This CDR3 region has 11 residues. Trimming removed 3 bases from V and 7 bases from J, with 7 bases in between. This receptor was obtained from a man aged 25-40 years in good health. Sequencing was done on a sample of naive CD4+ T cells from blood. This sequence joins TRBV29-1 and TRBJ2-1; maybe TRBD1 (6 bases). The CDR3 nucleotides are TGCAGCGTTGACCAGGGGAATGAGCAGTTCTTC. This translates into CSVDQGNEQFF.